The rows below give T cell receptor beta chains drawn from one sample of a study of monozygotic twins with inflammatory bowel disease. TCRdb processed the 5' RACE reads again and assigns one entry to each CDR3 protein, with no DNA. Its listing shows about 330,000 distinct CDR3 sequences. The sequenced sample was blood. The receptor set was obtained from a human donor with ulcerative colitis or Crohn's disease, or a healthy co-twin of an affected twin (not recorded which). The CDR3 runs from the conserved cysteine through the conserved F or W. Each record gives: V gene, J gene, CDR3 length, CDR3 protein.

>TRBV24-1|TRBJ2-2|11
CATSVFRELFF
>TRBV12-3/TRBV12-4|TRBJ2-5|15
CASSYGTGGRETQYF
>TRBV30|TRBJ2-7|14
CAWSVRAGPHEQYF
>TRBV5-1|TRBJ1-6|13
CASSFAATAPLHF
>TRBV3-1|TRBJ1-2|13
CASSQVAEYGYTF
>TRBV6-5|TRBJ2-5|12
CAVRVSQETQYF
>TRBV27|TRBJ2-2|16
CASSLLAGANTGELFF
>TRBV4-2|TRBJ1-2|16
CASSQDLPRGDYGYTF
>TRBV6-1|TRBJ2-7|17
CASSEARGTGSKYEQYF
>TRBV12-3/TRBV12-4|TRBJ2-1|16
CASSTVSGGSYNEQFF
>TRBV28|TRBJ1-1|13
CASSLSSRAEAFF
>TRBV2|TRBJ2-5|11
CASQREATQYF
>TRBV5-1|TRBJ2-5|14
CASRIGQGRETQYF
>TRBV5-1|TRBJ1-1|14
CASSTSGSNTEAFF
>TRBV20-1|TRBJ2-3|17
CSARALERSSGADTQYF
>TRBV12-3/TRBV12-4|TRBJ2-7|15
CASSERQATNYEQYF
>TRBV7-2|TRBJ2-7|12
CASSLTLLSLYF